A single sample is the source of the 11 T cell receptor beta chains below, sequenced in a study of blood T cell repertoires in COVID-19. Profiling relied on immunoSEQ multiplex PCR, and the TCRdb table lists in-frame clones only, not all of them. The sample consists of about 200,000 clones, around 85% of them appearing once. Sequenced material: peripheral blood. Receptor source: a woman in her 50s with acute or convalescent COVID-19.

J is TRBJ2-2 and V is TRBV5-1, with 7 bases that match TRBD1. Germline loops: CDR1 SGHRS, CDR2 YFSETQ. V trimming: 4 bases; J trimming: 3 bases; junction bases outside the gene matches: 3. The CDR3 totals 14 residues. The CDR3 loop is CASSRDSHTGELFF. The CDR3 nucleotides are TGCGCCAGCAGCCGGGACAGTCACACCGGGGAGCTGTTTTTT.

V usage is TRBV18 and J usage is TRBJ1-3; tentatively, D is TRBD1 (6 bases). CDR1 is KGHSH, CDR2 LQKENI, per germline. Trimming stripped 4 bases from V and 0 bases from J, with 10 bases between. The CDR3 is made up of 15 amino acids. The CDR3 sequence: CASSLQGTSGNTIYF. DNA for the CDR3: TGTGCCAGCTCACTCCAGGGGACCTCTGGAAACACCATATATTTT. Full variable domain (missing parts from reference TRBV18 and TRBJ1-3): NAGVMQNPRHLVRRRGQEARLRCSPMKGHSHVYWYRQLPEEGLKFMVYLQKENIIDESGMPKERFSAEFPKEGPSILRIQQVVRGDSAAYFCASSLQGTSGNTIYFGEGSWLTVV.

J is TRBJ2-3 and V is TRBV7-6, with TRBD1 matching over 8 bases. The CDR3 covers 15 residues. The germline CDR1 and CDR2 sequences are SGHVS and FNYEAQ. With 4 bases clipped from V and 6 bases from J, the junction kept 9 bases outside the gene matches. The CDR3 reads CASSSQDRAGDTQYF. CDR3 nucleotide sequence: TGTGCCAGCAGCTCCCAGGACAGGGCAGGGGATACGCAGTATTTT.

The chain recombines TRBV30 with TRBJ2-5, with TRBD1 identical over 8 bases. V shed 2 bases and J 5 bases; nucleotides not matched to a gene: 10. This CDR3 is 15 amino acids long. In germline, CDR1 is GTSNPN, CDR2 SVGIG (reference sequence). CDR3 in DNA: TGTGCCTGGAGTACGGGACAGGCGGGGTCGGAGACCCAGTACTTC. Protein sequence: CAWSTGQAGSETQYF. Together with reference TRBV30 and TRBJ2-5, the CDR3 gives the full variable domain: SQTIHQWPATLVQPVGSPLSLECTVEGTSNPNLYWYRQAAGRGLQLLFYSVGIGQISSEVPQNLSASRPQDRQFILSSKKLLLSDSGFYLCAWSTGQAGSETQYFGPGTRLLVL.

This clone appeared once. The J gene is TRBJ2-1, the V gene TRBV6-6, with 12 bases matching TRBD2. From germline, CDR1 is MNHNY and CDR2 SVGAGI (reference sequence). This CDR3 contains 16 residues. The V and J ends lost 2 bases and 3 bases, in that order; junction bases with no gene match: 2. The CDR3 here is CASSYGLAGIYNEQFF. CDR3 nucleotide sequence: TGTGCCAGCAGTTACGGACTAGCGGGGATCTACAATGAGCAGTTCTTC.

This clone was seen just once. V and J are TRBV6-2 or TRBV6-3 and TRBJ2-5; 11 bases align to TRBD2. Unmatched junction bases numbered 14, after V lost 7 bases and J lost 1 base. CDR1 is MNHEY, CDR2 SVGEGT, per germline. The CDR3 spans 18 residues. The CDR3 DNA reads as TGTGCCAGCACCCCCTTAGTTAGCGGGGGGGCCTTCCAAGAGACCCAGTACTTC. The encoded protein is CASTPLVSGGAFQETQYF.

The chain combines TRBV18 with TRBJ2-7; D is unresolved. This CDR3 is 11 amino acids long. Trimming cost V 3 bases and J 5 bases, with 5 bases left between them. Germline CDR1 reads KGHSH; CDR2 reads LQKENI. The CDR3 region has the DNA TGTGCCAGCTCACCCCAGGACGAGCAGTACTTC. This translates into CASSPQDEQYF.

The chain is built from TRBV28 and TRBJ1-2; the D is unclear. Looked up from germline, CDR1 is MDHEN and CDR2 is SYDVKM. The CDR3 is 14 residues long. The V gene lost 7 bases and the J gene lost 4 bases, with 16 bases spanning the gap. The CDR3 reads CASTSLERSYGYTF. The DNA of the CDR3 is TGTGCCAGCACCTCCTTGGAGAGAAGCTATGGCTACACCTTC.

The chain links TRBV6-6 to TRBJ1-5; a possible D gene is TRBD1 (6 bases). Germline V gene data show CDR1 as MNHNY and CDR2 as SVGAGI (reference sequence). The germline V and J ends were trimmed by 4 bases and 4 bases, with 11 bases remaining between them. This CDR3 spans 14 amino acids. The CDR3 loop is CASSFDRWNQPQHF. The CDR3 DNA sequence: TGTGCCAGCAGTTTCGACAGGTGGAATCAGCCCCAGCATTTT.

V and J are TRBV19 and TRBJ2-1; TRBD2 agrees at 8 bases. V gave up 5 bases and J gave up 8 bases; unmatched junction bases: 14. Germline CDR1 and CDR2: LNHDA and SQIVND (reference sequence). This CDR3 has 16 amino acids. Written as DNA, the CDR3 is TGTGCCAGTAGTGATATAAGGAGCGGGAGCCCCGATGAGCAGTTCTTC. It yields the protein CASSDIRSGSPDEQFF.

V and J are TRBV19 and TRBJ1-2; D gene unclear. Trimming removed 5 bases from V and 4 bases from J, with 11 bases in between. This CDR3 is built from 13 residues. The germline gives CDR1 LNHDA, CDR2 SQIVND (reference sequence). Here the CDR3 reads CASSPLTAYGYTF. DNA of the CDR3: TGTGCCAGTAGTCCCCTAACAGCCTATGGCTACACCTTC.